A selection of T cell receptor beta chains follows, all from one sample in a study of cytomegalovirus exposure and HLA in healthy donors. Method: immunoSEQ multiplex PCR; TCRdb's copy keeps in-frame clones and lacks some. The repertoire table contains about 110,000 clones. The sequenced sample consisted of PBMCs. The receptors were gathered from a man aged 35-49 years in good health and CMV-seropositive. Both conserved end residues are part of each CDR3. D genes are given only for firm matches.

D gene | J gene | V gene | CDR3 protein
TRBD2 | TRBJ2-1 | TRBV19 | CASSTQRSGGSYNEQFF
TRBD1 | TRBJ2-5 | TRBV6-5 | CASRQTRGRETQYF
- | TRBJ2-1 | TRBV6-5 | CASSYETSGYYNEQFF
TRBD1 | TRBJ2-5 | TRBV7-7 | CASSRGTGGWETQYF
TRBD1 | TRBJ2-7 | TRBV6-5 | CASSYRDRAYEQYF
- | TRBJ1-5 | TRBV19 | CASKDTGLYSNQPQHF
- | TRBJ1-1 | TRBV7-9 | CASSLPPGSNTEAFF
- | TRBJ2-1 | TRBV11-3 | CASSSGFANEQFF
TRBD2 | TRBJ2-7 | TRBV7-9 | CASSLGPSGGTYEQYF
- | TRBJ2-7 | TRBV28 | CASRTQIGVSYEQYF
- | TRBJ2-5 | TRBV30 | CAWSKMEETQYF
TRBD1 | TRBJ2-7 | TRBV18 | CASSPRTGSSYEQYF
TRBD2 | TRBJ2-1 | TRBV7-2 | CASSNFGRLAVNEQFF
TRBD1 | TRBJ2-7 | TRBV6-5 | CASSRGQGTYEQYF
TRBD2 | TRBJ2-1 | TRBV5-1 | CASSLGATSANVDEQFF
- | TRBJ2-6 | TRBV7-2 | CASSDSQSSGANVLTF
TRBD1 | TRBJ2-1 | TRBV6-1 | CASRHTGTGSNEQFF
- | TRBJ1-1 | TRBV7-9 | CASSFMEGLWNTEAFF
TRBD1 | TRBJ1-5 | TRBV7-8 | CASSLAGQGAWQPQHF
TRBD1 | TRBJ2-5 | TRBV7-9 | CASSWLYDRVWGETQYF
TRBD2 | TRBJ2-1 | TRBV6-1 | CASSEFVELGGGKDEQFF
- | TRBJ2-7 | TRBV5-1 | CASSLVTGSYEQYF
- | TRBJ2-2 | TRBV6-1 | CASRERSNTGELFF
- | TRBJ1-5 | TRBV6-1 | CATRPGPGGGQPQHF
TRBD1 | TRBJ2-2 | TRBV6-1 | CASSDWTGGNTGELFF
- | TRBJ1-4 | TRBV2 | CATTSAGLDEKLFF
- | TRBJ1-5 | TRBV28 | CASSLETGHQPQHF
TRBD2 | TRBJ2-4 | TRBV15 | CATSRDPSSGSTSLAKNIQYF
TRBD1 | TRBJ2-6 | TRBV28 | CASSFLPGQFVLTF
- | TRBJ2-2 | TRBV10-1 | CASSEVGRGLSGELFF
TRBD1 | TRBJ2-6 | TRBV7-3 | CASGPRTGTGSGANVLTF
TRBD2 | TRBJ2-1 | TRBV29-1 | CSVATSGRASEQFF
- | TRBJ2-7 | TRBV12-5 | CASGAGGRSYEQYF
- | TRBJ2-1 | TRBV5-5 | CASSPQQGFNEQFF
TRBD1 | TRBJ2-7 | TRBV2 | CASGQGVSF
TRBD1 | TRBJ2-5 | TRBV5-1 | CASSSTDRGTGTQYF
TRBD1 | TRBJ1-3 | TRBV5-1 | CASSLGQGYTIYF
TRBD1 | TRBJ1-2 | TRBV9 | CASSVAGTGQDFTF
TRBD2 | TRBJ2-7 | TRBV5-1 | CASSFYLAGGYEQYF
- | TRBJ1-1 | TRBV27 | CASRPTGYNTEAFF
TRBD1 | TRBJ2-2 | TRBV7-2 | CASSYGTGAGELFF
- | TRBJ1-2 | TRBV7-2 | CASSLVRRGTF
- | TRBJ2-3 | TRBV7-6 | CASSLGLVGDTQYF
- | TRBJ2-1 | TRBV27 | CASSASSGGFDEQFF
- | TRBJ1-5 | TRBV5-8 | CASSLGQASNQPQHF
TRBD1 | TRBJ1-2 | TRBV7-9 | CASSLRDRDGYTF
TRBD2 | TRBJ2-3 | TRBV25-1 | CASSEVAGDTDTQYF
- | TRBJ2-3 | TRBV29-1 | CSVGLAFADTQYF
TRBD1 | TRBJ2-7 | TRBV11-2 | CASSLGSRDRGYEQYF
- | TRBJ1-5 | TRBV2 | CASSLGASNQPQHF
- | TRBJ2-3 | TRBV7-9 | CASLTVDSASTDTQYF
- | TRBJ2-7 | TRBV30 | CAWSVRGGQISSYEQYF
TRBD2 | TRBJ2-3 | TRBV2 | CASSEGLAGAADTQYF
- | TRBJ2-7 | TRBV7-3 | CASSRQVHGEQYF
TRBD1 | TRBJ2-7 | TRBV19 | CASSMVPGGEQYF
- | TRBJ2-1 | TRBV4-1 | CASSPTPGLSSYNEQFF
- | TRBJ1-4 | TRBV15 | CATSRRQGPNEKLFF
- | TRBJ1-1 | TRBV19 | CASSIRDTGINEAFF
TRBD1 | TRBJ2-3 | TRBV5-1 | CASSSGGRGFTDTQYF
- | TRBJ2-1 | TRBV7-6 | CASSSSSVYPEQFF